This TCR beta chain is from a study of T-cell reconstitution after alpha-beta-depleted transplantation in children. Study-wide points: Some patients showed high day-60 TCRbeta diversity, which derived from surviving recipient T cells and thymic progenitors. It was reported that alpha-beta T cells came from several hundred expanded graft clones (about two months after transplant). One year post-transplant, T-cell counts and diversity were largely derived from T cells produced anew.

Germline V CDR1 and CDR2: DFQATT, SNEGSKA (reference sequence). V was cut by 4 bases and J by 4 bases, with 13 bases left in between. This CDR3 comprises 13 residues. This clonotype occurred a few times. Its antigen is undetermined. The authors prepared the TCRbeta library with unique molecular identifiers. One entry per CDR3 protein results from TCRdb running MiXCR on the PCR reads. The table includes 250,000 to 300,000 distinct CDR3 sequences, about 9.4% detected once. The rearrangement joins TRBV20-1 to TRBJ1-2, with D unclear. The input for sequencing was PBMCs, taken before TCRalphabeta/CD19-depleted stem cell transplant. The sequence was obtained from a boy under three years old with acute myeloid leukemia, due to receive a stem cell transplant. For the CDR3, the DNA is TGCAGTGCTAAGACACCCAATGGCTATGGCTACACCTTC. This encodes CSAKTPNGYGYTF.